Given below is one T cell receptor (beta chain) in context. No antigen is known for it. The sample is drawn from a study of cytomegalovirus exposure and HLA in healthy donors. Study-level results: Later analysis showed most CMV-associated TCR beta chains appearing HLA-restricted.

Germline V gene data show CDR1 as ENHRY and CDR2 as SYGVKD. This CDR3 is built from 16 residues. Trimming cost V 5 bases and J 4 bases, with 21 bases left between them. Primers included in the PCR were 60 Vbeta and 13 Jbeta primers. Method: immunoSEQ multiplex PCR; TCRdb's copy keeps in-frame clones and lacks some. The sample shows roughly 50,000 clones, and approximately 2.4% sits with its ten largest clones. The clonotype originates from a female donor in good health and CMV-seronegative. Input material: PBMCs. The chain has TRBV10-3 and TRBJ2-7, with a weak D call TRBD1 (6 bases). The CDR3 here is CAISRFVGRGWYEQYF. The CDR3 nucleotides read TGTGCCATCAGTCGGTTCGTCGGCAGGGGATGGTACGAGCAGTACTTC.